One T cell receptor (beta chain) is described in this entry. The second PCR ran roughly 7 to 12 cycles with a sample-barcoded 5' primer and J-beta primers. Via MiXCR, TCRdb re-called the 5' RACE reads, giving one row per CDR3 protein. This table holds about 800,000 distinct CDR3 sequences, around a quarter found once. The V gene's germline CDR1 is SGHRS and CDR2 YFSETQ. V was shortened by 8 bases and J by 1 base, with 12 bases between the two germline ends. The CDR3 covers 13 residues. The data belong to a study of blood T cells in healthy people across ages. These data are also associated with another study on T cells of mothers and their children.

The material sequenced was blood. The sequence came from a boy younger than 18 in good health. V and J are TRBV5-1 and TRBJ2-5, with a possible D match to TRBD1 (6 bases). In DNA form, the CDR3 reads TGCGCCAGGTGGACAGCCATCCAAGAGACCCAGTACTTC. This gives the protein CARWTAIQETQYF.